This T cell receptor beta chain was captured in a study of T cells after posttransplantation cyclophosphamide. Findings of the study overall: Later blood repertoires were often dominated by clones from the donor CD8+ memory compartment.

This clone was seen once. Its antigen remains unknown. The repertoire was sequenced with immunoSEQ multiplex PCR; TCRdb's copy has only in-frame clones and lacks some. The data hold some 52,000 clones, with 86% observed a single time. Germline CDR1 is LNHDA and CDR2 is SQIVND (reference sequence). This CDR3 comprises 14 residues. The trim removed 1 base at V and 7 bases at J, leaving 2 bases unmatched. The origin of this receptor is a man aged 30 to 39 with a blood cancer, CMV-positive, and with a related stem cell donor. This rearrangement joins TRBV19 to TRBJ1-4; TRBD1 matches at 8 bases. Sequencing was performed on PBMCs. The CDR3 region has the DNA TGTGCCAGTAGTATAGGGACAGGGCCTGAAAAACTGTTTTTT. It specifies CASSIGTGPEKLFF.